A single sample is the source of the 30 T cell receptor beta chains below, sequenced in a study of molecular identifiers for immune sequencing clone quantification (dated by TCRdb to 2017 to 2018). The library was generated by PCR. Sequencing relied on a NextSeq 500. The raw public reads went through TCRdb reprocessing: fastp at Q25, MiXCR clone calling, in-frame beta chains kept. For every CDR3 protein sequence, its rows merge into one entry that carries the most common genes and DNA. The table for this sample lists hundreds of thousands of distinct CDR3 sequences; 25% of them were counted only once. The ten largest account for 0.6% to 0.9% of the sample. The sample was naive CD8+ T cells from blood, with Jurkat cell RNA spiked in. This sample's cell subset or site label indicates: FACS-sorted CD8+CD4-CCR7+CD45RA+ naive T cells. These receptors all stem from a human donor in good health. Some libraries in this study had Jurkat cell RNA spiked in.

Worth noting for this clonotype: This may come from a read error, since a much larger clone is one base off. The chain joins TRBV7-9 to TRBJ2-3, with 12 bases identical to TRBD2. Germline V gene lookup returns CDR1 SEHNR and CDR2 FQNEAQ (reference sequence). The CDR3 has 16 amino acids. Losses at the gene ends were 5 bases for V and 6 bases for J; bases not matched to a gene: 9. Here the CDR3 DNA reads TGTGCCAGCAGCGCACCGACTAGCGGGGGTCAGGATACGCAGTATTTT. Its translation: CASSAPTSGGQDTQYF.

The chain employs TRBV6-2 or TRBV6-3 and TRBJ2-5, with D possibly being TRBD2 (6 bases). The CDR3 totals 15 residues. V was pared by 8 bases and J by 1 base, with 17 bases between. Germline loops: CDR1 MNHEY, CDR2 SVGEGT. CDR3 protein: CASGELGTSQETQYF. In DNA, the CDR3 is TGTGCCAGCGGAGAACTAGGGACTTCCCAAGAGACCCAGTACTTC.

A note on this clonotype: The conserved closing phenylalanine or tryptophan is absent in this CDR3, likely reflecting a read error. The DNA is left out, because the CDR3 cannot be placed on it with certainty; the CDR3 is given as TCRdb lists it. The chain carries TRBV29-1 and TRBJ2-2. The germline V gene encodes CDR1 SQVTM and CDR2 ANQGSEA. The CDR3 is 11 amino acids in total, end residues counted. CDR3 amino acids: CSVRSSGELCV.

The chain is built from TRBV30 and TRBJ2-1; TRBD2 matches 8 bases. CDR1 GTSNPN and CDR2 SVGIG come from the germline V gene (reference sequence). The CDR3 runs to 17 residues. Here the CDR3 reads CAHGGAGTSSSYNEQFF. CDR3 DNA sequence: TGTGCGCACGGGGGGGCCGGAACATCAAGCTCCTACAATGAGCAGTTCTTC.

This clonotype was counted between two and nine times. This sequence joins TRBV4-3 and TRBJ2-7; D gene uncertain. The V gene lost 0 bases and the J gene lost 7 bases, with 22 bases spanning the gap. The germline V gene encodes CDR1 LGHNA and CDR2 YSLEER. CDR3 length: 17 residues. The CDR3 nucleotides are TGCGCCAGCAGCCAAGATATGGGCGATGAAACCGTTGGGGAGCAGTACTTC. This encodes CASSQDMGDETVGEQYF.

This clonotype was recorded a few times. One end of the junction does not line up with germline, which may come from a read error. The V gene is TRBV27, the J gene TRBJ2-7; D perhaps matches TRBD2 (5 bases). This CDR3 has 14 residues. In germline, CDR1 is MNHEY, CDR2 SMNVEV (reference sequence). CDR3 in DNA: TGTGCCACCTCAAGCGGCACGGACTCCTACGAGCTGTACTTC. This sequence encodes CATSSGTDSYELYF.

Details on this clonotype: A much more abundant neighbour one base away suggests this may be a read error. The chain has TRBV4-3 and TRBJ2-3; D is unresolved. The CDR3 sequence is 14 residues long. CDR1 and CDR2 (germline): LGHNA, YSLEER. CDR3 sequence reads: CASSQGGSTATQYF. The DNA of the CDR3 is TGCGCCAGCAGCCAAGGCGGATCCACAGCTACGCAGTATTTT.

At least ten counts were recorded for this clonotype. This chain connects TRBV20-1 to TRBJ1-4; D is unclear. V lost 1 base to trimming and J lost 4 bases, with 13 bases between them. The CDR3 covers 15 residues. Germline-derived CDR1 and CDR2 are DFQATT and SNEGSKA (reference sequence). CDR3 in DNA: TGCAGTGCTAGAGCTACCCTCGCGAGTAATGAAAAACTGTTTTTT. Its protein product is CSARATLASNEKLFF.

There are a few counts of this clonotype. This sequence joins TRBV27 and TRBJ2-4, with D unclear. CDR1 is MNHEY and CDR2 is SMNVEV in the germline V gene (reference sequence). CDR3 length: 16 residues. Trimming shortened V by 10 bases and J by 3 bases, and 22 bases separated the two germline ends. The CDR3 is CATSQLGVFGKNIQYF. CDR3 DNA: TGTGCCACCAGCCAACTTGGGGTATTTGGCAAAAACATTCAGTACTTC.

In this sample, this clonotype turned up a few times. V and J are TRBV7-9 and TRBJ2-2, with D possibly being TRBD1 (5 bases). Germline V gives CDR1 SEHNR, CDR2 FQNEAQ (reference sequence). The CDR3 has 14 amino acids. Between the trimmed V and J ends, which lost 3 bases and 4 bases, there was a span of 9 bases. The CDR3 protein is CASSFWTITGELFF. The CDR3 region has the DNA TGTGCCAGCAGCTTCTGGACAATCACCGGGGAGCTGTTTTTT.

To note about this clonotype: A junction end diverges from the germline sequence, so it may reflect a read error. The chain links TRBV7-9 to TRBJ2-3; 12 nucleotides agree with TRBD2. CDR1 and CDR2 (germline): SEHNR, FQNEAQ (reference sequence). This CDR3 spans 16 amino acids. This CDR3 is CASSFLAGGSTDTQNF. The DNA for the CDR3 is TGTGCCAGCAGCTTCCTAGCGGGGGGGAGCACAGATACGCAGAATTTT.

Notes on this clonotype: Just one base apart from a much larger clone, this may be a read error. The conserved phenylalanine or tryptophan is not found at the CDR3 terminus, so this likely reflects a read error. V usage is TRBV12-3 or TRBV12-4 and J usage is TRBJ2-7; TRBD2 might be the D (6 bases). The V gene lost 4 bases and the J gene lost 4 bases, with 14 bases spanning the gap. CDR3 length: 14 residues. The DNA for the CDR3 is TGTGCCAGCAGTTACGGTCGGGGGTTGTACGAGCAGTACCTC. It is translated as CASSYGRGLYEQYL.

This clonotype was counted only a few times. This chain links TRBV24-1 with TRBJ1-1; no clear D gene. V was pared by 2 bases and J by 7 bases, with 10 bases between. This CDR3 contains 13 residues. In germline, CDR1 is KGHDR, CDR2 SFDVKD. CDR3: CATSDSLLGEAFF. The CDR3 DNA reads as TGTGCCACCAGTGATTCCCTTTTGGGTGAAGCTTTCTTT.

This clonotype has just a few counts. This chain links TRBV6-2 or TRBV6-3 with TRBJ2-1; D unresolved. The germline V gene encodes CDR1 MNHEY and CDR2 SVGEGT. This CDR3 region has 12 residues. V was pared by 2 bases and J by 8 bases, with 7 bases between. The CDR3 region is CASSYPVDEQFF. The CDR3 bases are TGTGCCAGCAGTTACCCCGTGGATGAGCAGTTCTTC.

This clonotype occurred a few times. V usage is TRBV19 and J usage is TRBJ2-1, with 7 bases lining up with TRBD1. Germline values: CDR1 LNHDA, CDR2 SQIVND (reference sequence). This CDR3 comprises 15 residues. The junction had 9 bases not matched to a gene; V was cut back by 1 base and J by 9 bases. This CDR3 is CASSIGTRGTTEQFF. The DNA for the CDR3 is TGTGCCAGTAGTATAGGTACCAGGGGGACCACTGAGCAGTTCTTC.

There are many counts of this clonotype. The chain combines TRBV27 with TRBJ2-3; tentatively, D is TRBD2 (6 bases). V was pared by 3 bases and J by 11 bases, with 12 bases between. This CDR3 has 12 amino acids. Germline loops: CDR1 MNHEY, CDR2 SMNVEV (reference sequence). The CDR3 DNA reads TGTGCCAGCAGTTTTAGCGGAGGGAAGCAGTATTTT. Translation: CASSFSGGKQYF.

J is TRBJ1-1 and V is TRBV9; unclear D gene. This CDR3 has 14 residues. Trimming shortened V by 1 base and J by 3 bases, and 10 bases separated the two germline ends. Germline CDR1 and CDR2: SGDLS and YYNGEE. CDR3 residues: CASSVCRSHTEAFF. CDR3 coding DNA: TGTGCCAGCAGCGTATGTCGTTCACACACTGAAGCTTTCTTT.

As regards this clonotype: A read error may account for a junction end that differs from germline. This rearrangement joins TRBV11-2 to TRBJ2-3, with D unresolved. Germline assignment: CDR1 SGHAT and CDR2 FQNNGV. The CDR3 sequence is 15 residues long. DNA for the CDR3: TGTGCCAGCAGCCCGAATAAATGGACCCCAGATACGCGGTATTTT. Protein sequence: CASSPNKWTPDTRYF.

This clonotype was recorded at least ten times. This chain joins TRBV28 and TRBJ2-7; perhaps TRBD2 as D (5 bases). Germline CDR1 is MDHEN and CDR2 is SYDVKM. The CDR3 is made up of 13 amino acids. V shed 6 bases and J shed 3 bases, with 12 bases lying between them. The CDR3 reads CASRKSGDYEQYF. The CDR3 region has the DNA TGTGCCAGCAGGAAGTCCGGGGACTACGAGCAGTACTTC.

This clonotype showed up many times. The V and J genes are TRBV2 and TRBJ1-1, with 7 nucleotides matching TRBD1. The CDR3 is 14 residues long. The V gene end was trimmed by 6 bases and the J gene end by 2 bases; junction bases not matched to a gene: 6. CDR1 and CDR2 (germline): SNHLY, FYNNEI. CDR3 DNA: TGTGCCAGCAGCACGGGACAGATCAACACTGAAGCTTTCTTT. This codes for CASSTGQINTEAFF.

The chain links TRBV4-1 to TRBJ2-3; D is perhaps TRBD1 or TRBD2 (5 bases each). The CDR3 has 17 residues. Trimming took off 4 bases at V and 3 bases at J, with 20 bases between the two ends. Germline lookup yields CDR1 MGHRA and CDR2 YSYEKL. CDR3: CASSLSGTRIGTDTQYF. For the CDR3, the DNA is TGCGCCAGCAGCCTATCCGGGACCCGGATAGGGACAGATACGCAGTATTTT.

This clonotype occurred many times. The rearrangement links TRBV20-1 to TRBJ2-7; 12 bases align to TRBD2. V gave up 1 base and J gave up 4 bases; unmatched junction bases: 11. CDR1 DFQATT and CDR2 SNEGSKA come from the germline V gene (reference sequence). This CDR3 spans 17 amino acids. This CDR3 reads CSARGFNSLAGGYEQYF. CDR3 bases: TGCAGTGCTAGAGGTTTCAATAGCCTAGCGGGAGGGTACGAGCAGTACTTC.

A remark on this clonotype: A single base separates this from a much larger clone, so it may be a read error. This chain joins TRBV30 and TRBJ2-3; D is undetermined. V lost 4 bases to trimming and J lost 4 bases, with 9 bases between them. Germline V gives CDR1 GTSNPN, CDR2 SVGIG (reference sequence). This CDR3 region has 12 residues. This CDR3 reads CAWMLSADTQYF. DNA for the CDR3: TGTGCCTGGATGTTGAGCGCAGATACGCAGTATTTT. Full variable domain (remainder filled in from reference TRBV30 and TRBJ2-3): SQTIHQWPATLVQPVGSPLSLECTVEGTSNPNLYWYRQAAGRGLQLLFYSVGIGQISSEVPQNLSASRPQDRQFILSSKKLLLSDSGFYLCAWMLSADTQYFGPGTRLTVL.

The CDR3 DNA follows: TGTGCCAGCAGGGCCCCGGGGCCCAGGGTGTACTTC. This encodes CASRAPGPRVYF. J is TRBJ2-7 and V is TRBV27; TRBD1 or TRBD2 may be the D gene (5 bases each). The CDR3 is 12 amino acids. The germline V gene has CDR1 MNHEY and CDR2 SMNVEV (reference sequence). V gave up 6 bases and J gave up 12 bases, with 18 bases separating them.

This clonotype was recorded many times. V usage is TRBV30 and J usage is TRBJ2-3; the D is unclear. V was shortened by 4 bases and J by 4 bases, with 12 bases between the two germline ends. The CDR3 runs 13 residues. CDR1 is GTSNPN, CDR2 SVGIG, per germline (reference sequence). CDR3 residues: CAWTSSTPDTQYF. The CDR3 DNA follows: TGTGCCTGGACCTCCTCGACCCCAGATACGCAGTATTTT.

This clonotype turned up a few times. The chain recombines TRBV6-1 with TRBJ2-2, with D uncertain. The CDR3 sequence is 11 residues long. CDR1 and CDR2 from the germline V gene are MNHNS and SASEGT. Trimming took 10 bases from V and 7 from J, leaving 10 bases between them. The CDR3, as DNA: TGTGCCATCACGGTAGGCGGGGAGCTGTTTTTT. Its translation: CAITVGGELFF.

This clonotype has more than one count but fewer than ten. The chain links TRBV19 to TRBJ2-2; 9 positions match TRBD2. Germline V gene sequence: CDR1 LNHDA, CDR2 SQIVND (reference sequence). The ends lost 7 bases at V and 5 bases at J; junction bases unmatched: 8. This CDR3 spans 15 amino acids. The chain's CDR3 is CASTPGLAGTGELFF. For the CDR3, the DNA is TGTGCCAGTACTCCGGGTCTAGCGGGAACCGGGGAGCTGTTTTTT.

This clonotype came up many times. The gene calls are TRBV28 and TRBJ2-3; TRBD2 matches at 10 bases. The CDR3 is made up of 16 amino acids. V lost 4 bases and J lost 5; bases outside the gene matches: 9. Per the germline V gene, CDR1 is MDHEN and CDR2 is SYDVKM. CDR3 DNA sequence: TGTGCCAGCAGTTACCCTAGCGGGAGCTCAGTAGATACGCAGTATTTT. It codes for CASSYPSGSSVDTQYF.

This clonotype was recorded a few times. The rearrangement joins TRBV3-1 to TRBJ2-1, with 12 bases fitting TRBD1. CDR1 is LGHDT, CDR2 YNNKEL, per germline (reference sequence). V trimming: 4 bases; J trimming: 12 bases; junction bases outside the gene matches: 13. The CDR3 totals 16 residues. CDR3 residues: CASSRQRGQGAPLQFF. CDR3 nucleotide sequence: TGTGCCAGCAGCCGACAACGGGGACAGGGGGCGCCTTTGCAGTTCTTC.

This sequence joins TRBV3-1 and TRBJ2-7, with 8 nucleotides matching TRBD1. Unmatched junction bases numbered 10, after V lost 0 bases and J lost 3 bases. CDR1 LGHDT and CDR2 YNNKEL come from the germline V gene (reference sequence). This CDR3 has 17 amino acids. The CDR3 coding sequence is TGTGCCAGCAGCCAAGAATTCTCGCCGGACAGGGACTACGAGCAGTACTTC. Its translation is CASSQEFSPDRDYEQYF.